This section outlines one TCR beta chain sequence together with its context. Its matching antigen is unknown. CDR1 is SQVTM, CDR2 ANQGSEA, per germline. The CDR3 length is 11 residues. The V end lost 4 bases, the J end lost 8 bases, and 11 bases lay between the germline ends. The data stem from a study of cytomegalovirus exposure and HLA in healthy donors. Study-wide points: Being indistinguishable, some V segments were excluded, TRBV6-2 and TRBV6-3 among them. Association of approximately 18,000 TCR beta sequences with HLA alleles was found at 0.05 false discovery rate in a later analysis. Later work found most CMV-associated TCR beta chains apparently HLA-restricted. Most TCR sequences were uncommon, yet certain public TCRs appeared in many donors.

The PCR made use of 60 Vbeta and 13 Jbeta primers. Sequenced by immunoSEQ multiplex PCR; TCRdb stores in-frame clones only, minus some. The table has 120,000 to 150,000 clones, about 80% seen once. The V gene is TRBV29-1, the J gene TRBJ1-2; D may be TRBD1 (6 bases). Sample: PBMCs. The TCR originated in a male donor in good health and CMV-seronegative. CDR3 region: CSVVQGEGYTF. The CDR3 bases are TGCAGCGTTGTACAGGGAGAAGGCTACACCTTC.